This TCR beta chain came from a study of post-analysis software for immune sequencing data. At the level of the study: In terms of disease course, relapsing-remitting, secondary progressive and progressive-relapsing multiple sclerosis were included. Study-wide findings and caveats: Controls' normalized Chao1 diversity significantly exceeded that of multiple sclerosis patients. Those samples that were prepared in the same batch co-clustered strongly by F measure. Patients carried a handful of TRBV segments more frequently than controls did, and TRBV5-6, TRBV5-1 and TRBV20-1 were among them.

cDNA libraries for TCR beta contained unique molecular identifiers. There were about 1 to 10 million T cells, and some 500,000 cDNA molecules came from them. One entry per CDR3 protein, called by TCRdb with MiXCR from the PCR reads. Of 700,000 to 900,000 distinct CDR3 sequences listed, just over 45% are singletons. This clonotype has just one count. Its target is not known. The junction had 5 bases not matched to a gene; V was cut back by 5 bases and J by 1 base. The length of the CDR3 is 15 residues. The sequenced sample consisted of blood. The V call is TRBV12-3 or TRBV12-4, the J call TRBJ1-2; TRBD1 matches 9 bases. This TCR derives from a girl aged 10-17 years with multiple sclerosis. For the CDR3, the DNA is TGTGCCAGCAGTCGGACAGGGGCCCTTAACTATGGCTACACCTTC. Residues: CASSRTGALNYGYTF.